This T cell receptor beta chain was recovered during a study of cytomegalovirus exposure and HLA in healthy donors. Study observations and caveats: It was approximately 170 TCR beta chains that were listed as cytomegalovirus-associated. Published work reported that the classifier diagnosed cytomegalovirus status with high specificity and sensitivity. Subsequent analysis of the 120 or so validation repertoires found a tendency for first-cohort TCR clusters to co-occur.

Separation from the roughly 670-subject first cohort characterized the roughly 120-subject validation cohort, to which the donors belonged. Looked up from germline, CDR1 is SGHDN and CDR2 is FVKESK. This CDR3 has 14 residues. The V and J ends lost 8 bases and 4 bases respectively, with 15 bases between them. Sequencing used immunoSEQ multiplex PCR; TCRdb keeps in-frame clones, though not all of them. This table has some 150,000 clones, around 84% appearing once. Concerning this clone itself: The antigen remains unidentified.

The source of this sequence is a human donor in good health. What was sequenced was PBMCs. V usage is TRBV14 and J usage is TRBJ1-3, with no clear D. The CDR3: CASGIGPRGNTIYF. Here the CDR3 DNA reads TGTGCCAGCGGAATTGGTCCGAGGGGAAACACCATATATTTT.